This passage covers 25 T cell receptor beta chains from one sample sequenced in a study of T cell responses to AZD1222 COVID-19 vaccine. The protocol was immunoSEQ multiplex PCR, while the TCRdb copy is restricted to in-frame clones and leaves out a portion. The repertoire holds some 200,000 clones, with around nine tenths as singletons. The source material was peripheral blood, sampled 28 days after the second dose of the MenACWY control vaccine. The receptor set was obtained from an adult who received the MenACWY meningococcal vaccine as a control.

The chain combines TRBV7-9 with TRBJ1-3, with a weak D call TRBD1 (6 bases). This CDR3 comprises 14 residues. CDR1 and CDR2 from the germline V gene are SEHNR and FQNEAQ (reference sequence). Trimming cost V 5 bases and J 2 bases, with 10 bases left between them. As DNA, the CDR3 is TGTGCCAGCAGCCAAGGACAGACTGGAAACACCATATATTTT. Protein sequence: CASSQGQTGNTIYF.

The V and J genes are TRBV7-2 and TRBJ1-1; possibly TRBD1 for D (5 bases). V gave up 0 bases and J gave up 6 bases, with 17 bases separating them. The CDR3 consists of 16 residues. Germline V lookup: CDR1 SGHTA, CDR2 FQGNSA. As DNA, the CDR3 is TGTGCCAGCAGCTTAGCGAGGGGTAGGAGTGGAGCTGAAGCTTTCTTT. Protein sequence: CASSLARGRSGAEAFF.

The chain couples TRBV19 to TRBJ2-1; D remains unclear. V was clipped by 5 bases and J by 0 bases, with 14 bases between them. The CDR3 consists of 16 residues. CDR1 and CDR2 from the germline V gene are LNHDA and SQIVND (reference sequence). The CDR3 region is CASSFGLGSSYNEQFF. CDR3 DNA sequence: TGTGCCAGTAGTTTCGGATTGGGAAGCTCCTACAATGAGCAGTTCTTC.

The chain uses TRBV27 and TRBJ2-7, with 7 nucleotides matching TRBD2. CDR1 and CDR2 from the germline V gene are MNHEY and SMNVEV (reference sequence). V dropped 4 bases and J dropped 3; count of bases not matched to a gene: 3. This CDR3 region has 13 residues. In nucleotides, the CDR3 is TGTGCCAGCAGTTGGGGACTAAACTACGAGCAGTACTTC. Translating gives CASSWGLNYEQYF.

This clone was detected a few times. V and J are TRBV2 and TRBJ2-7; TRBD2 matches at 9 bases. The CDR3 length is 15 residues. The V and J ends lost 6 bases and 3 bases, in that order; junction bases with no gene match: 9. Germline V lookup: CDR1 SNHLY, CDR2 FYNNEI. The CDR3, as DNA: TGTGCCAGCAGAATTATGGCTAGCGGGGTCTACGAGCAGTACTTC. It is translated as CASRIMASGVYEQYF.

This rearrangement joins TRBV7-9 to TRBJ2-2, with D perhaps matching TRBD1 (6 bases). The V end lost 6 bases, the J end lost 1 base, and 9 bases lay between the germline ends. CDR3 length equals 14 residues. Germline V gene data show CDR1 as SEHNR and CDR2 as FQNEAQ (reference sequence). Here the CDR3 DNA reads TGTGCCAGCAGGGAACAGGGGAACACCGGGGAGCTGTTTTTT. Protein product: CASREQGNTGELFF.

This clone came up once. The gene calls are TRBV30 and TRBJ2-7; perhaps D is TRBD1 or TRBD2 (5 bases each). Germline V gives CDR1 GTSNPN, CDR2 SVGIG (reference sequence). The CDR3 consists of 13 residues. V lost 3 bases to trimming and J lost 6 bases, with 15 bases between them. The CDR3 coding sequence is TGTGCCTGGAGACCCGGGACGACTCTCGAGCAGTACTTC. Its protein product is CAWRPGTTLEQYF.

The V call is TRBV19, the J call TRBJ2-7; D might be TRBD2 (5 bases). The CDR3 consists of 13 residues. V was clipped by 2 bases and J by 2 bases, with 7 bases between them. Germline CDR1 LNHDA, CDR2 SQIVND (reference sequence). The CDR3 nucleotides read TGTGCCAGTAGTATAAGGGAGACCTACGAGCAGTACTTC. Translating it yields CASSIRETYEQYF.

J is TRBJ1-3 and V is TRBV3-1 (or the pseudogene TRBV3-2); 7 bases map to TRBD1. The length of the CDR3 is 16 residues. Germline trimming cut 5 bases from V and 5 bases from J; bases unmatched to any gene: 12. The germline CDR1 and CDR2 sequences are LGHDT and YNNKEL (reference sequence). Here the CDR3 DNA reads TGTGCCAGCAGCTTGGGACAGCAACGCAATAGAAACACCATATATTTT. It is translated as CASSLGQQRNRNTIYF.

On this clone: The junction differs from germline at one of its ends, possibly a read error. This chain joins TRBV11-2 and TRBJ1-1; unclear D gene. The CDR3 is made up of 14 amino acids. Germline V gives CDR1 SGHAT, CDR2 FQNNGV. The CDR3 sequence: CASSLLGMNTEAFF. CDR3 nucleotide sequence: TGTGCCAGCAGCCTGCTGGGAATGAATACTGAAGCTTTCTTT.

This chain joins TRBV3-1 (or the pseudogene TRBV3-2) and TRBJ2-2; 10 bases agree with TRBD2. In germline, CDR1 is LGHDT, CDR2 YNNKEL (reference sequence). V lost 1 base, J lost 4 bases, and 6 bases stayed unmatched. The length of the CDR3 is 17 residues. The CDR3 reads CASSQVSGRGSTGELFF. Written as DNA, the CDR3 is TGTGCCAGCAGCCAAGTAAGCGGGAGGGGTAGCACCGGGGAGCTGTTTTTT.

CDR3 amino acids: CASSFGGGTEAFF. CDR3 DNA sequence: TGTGCCAGCAGTTTTGGGGGAGGGACTGAAGCTTTCTTT. The chain joins TRBV5-4 to TRBJ1-1, with D perhaps TRBD1 (5 bases). From germline, CDR1 is SGHNT and CDR2 YYREEE (reference sequence). The CDR3 sequence is 13 residues long. Trimming shortened V by 5 bases and J by 5 bases, and 13 bases separated the two germline ends. Combining the CDR3 with reference TRBV5-4 and TRBJ1-1 gives the whole variable domain ETGVTQSPTHLIKTRGQQVTLRCSSQSGHNTVSWYQQALGQGPQFIFQYYREEENGRGNFPPRFSGLQFPNYSSELNVNALELDDSALYLCASSFGGGTEAFFGQGTRLTVV.

V is TRBV6-6 and J is TRBJ2-1, with 14 bases matching TRBD2. The CDR3 is made up of 15 amino acids. V lost 4 bases, J lost 7 bases, and 3 bases stayed unmatched. Germline CDR1 and CDR2: MNHNY and SVGAGI (reference sequence). The DNA for the CDR3 is TGTGCCAGCAGTTCGGGACTAGCGGGAGAGAATGAGCAGTTCTTC. Its translation: CASSSGLAGENEQFF.

J is TRBJ1-1 and V is TRBV19; no clear D. Per the germline V gene, CDR1 is LNHDA and CDR2 is SQIVND (reference sequence). The CDR3 has 13 residues. The ends were cut back, 5 bases at V and 4 bases at J, with 11 bases in the middle. The DNA of the CDR3 is TGTGCCAGTAGTGAATCCCTGGGCACTGAAGCTTTCTTT. It specifies CASSESLGTEAFF.

This rearrangement joins TRBV7-6 to TRBJ2-1; 14 positions agree with TRBD2. The V segment lost 4 bases and the J segment 8 bases; nucleotides outside the gene matches: 4. The CDR3 has 15 amino acids. In germline, CDR1 is SGHVS, CDR2 FNYEAQ. CDR3 region: CASSSTSGRGYEQFF. CDR3 bases: TGTGCCAGCAGCTCGACTAGCGGGAGGGGGTATGAGCAGTTCTTC.

This sequence joins TRBV20-1 and TRBJ1-2, with TRBD1 matching 10 bases. CDR1 is DFQATT and CDR2 is SNEGSKA in the germline V gene (reference sequence). The junction had 5 bases not matched to a gene; V was cut back by 3 bases and J by 4 bases. The CDR3 extends over 14 amino acids. CDR3 region: CSASHRDRGYGYTF. CDR3 in DNA: TGCAGTGCTAGTCATAGGGACAGGGGCTATGGCTACACCTTC.

This chain joins TRBV10-3 and TRBJ2-7; 9 bases agree with TRBD1. This CDR3 region has 14 residues. CDR1 and CDR2 from the germline V gene are ENHRY and SYGVKD. V dropped 9 bases and J dropped 0; count of bases not matched to a gene: 6. The CDR3 DNA reads as TGTGCCATTAGACAGGGGGGAAACTCCTACGAGCAGTACTTC. It codes for CAIRQGGNSYEQYF.

The chain couples TRBV7-2 to TRBJ1-3; no reliable D call. The germline V gene encodes CDR1 SGHTA and CDR2 FQGNSA. This CDR3 contains 16 residues. Trimming cost V 5 bases and J 0 bases, with 14 bases left between them. CDR3: CASSPVGGSSGNTIYF. Written as DNA, the CDR3 is TGTGCCAGCAGCCCAGTGGGAGGGAGCTCTGGAAACACCATATATTTT.

As DNA, the CDR3 is TGTGCCAGCAGCTTAGTAGGCCAGGGAGACACTGAAGCTTTCTTT. This codes for CASSLVGQGDTEAFF. The chain links TRBV7-2 to TRBJ1-1; maybe TRBD1 (5 bases). Germline V lookup: CDR1 SGHTA, CDR2 FQGNSA. The CDR3 length is 15 residues. The V end was cut by 1 base, the J end by 3 bases, with 12 bases between.

This chain joins TRBV30 and TRBJ1-4, with D maybe TRBD1 (5 bases). In germline, CDR1 is GTSNPN, CDR2 SVGIG (reference sequence). Trimming left V 7 bases short and J 10 bases short, with 13 bases between. The CDR3 runs 11 residues. The CDR3 sequence is CALGEGSKLFF. The CDR3 DNA reads as TGTGCCTTAGGGGAGGGTTCAAAACTGTTTTTT. Full variable domain (missing parts from reference TRBV30 and TRBJ1-4): SQTIHQWPATLVQPVGSPLSLECTVEGTSNPNLYWYRQAAGRGLQLLFYSVGIGQISSEVPQNLSASRPQDRQFILSSKKLLLSDSGFYLCALGEGSKLFFGSGTQLSVL.

The rearrangement uses TRBV9 and TRBJ2-2; possibly TRBD1 for D (6 bases). Germline V CDR1 and CDR2: SGDLS, YYNGEE. The CDR3 loop spans 12 amino acids. V was clipped by 5 bases and J by 8 bases, with 10 bases between them. CDR3 nucleotides: TGTGCCAGCAGTCTCGGGACAGGGGAGCTGTTTTTT. This gives the protein CASSLGTGELFF.

The chain employs TRBV30 and TRBJ1-4, with D possibly matching TRBD1 (6 bases). V gave up 8 bases and J gave up 10 bases, with 23 bases separating them. CDR3 length: 14 amino acids. Germline CDR1 and CDR2: GTSNPN and SVGIG (reference sequence). The CDR3 nucleotides are TGTGCCGGGCTGACAGGATGGGGTGGTGGAAAACTGTTTTTT. This codes for CAGLTGWGGGKLFF.

The chain carries TRBV11-2 and TRBJ1-2; D gene unclear. The CDR3 has 15 amino acids. Germline V gene lookup returns CDR1 SGHAT and CDR2 FQNNGV. V was shortened by 5 bases and J by 5 bases, with 18 bases between the two germline ends. The CDR3 loop is CASSPVAGVHYGYTF. CDR3 DNA sequence: TGTGCCAGCAGCCCCGTGGCCGGGGTCCATTATGGCTACACCTTC.

The chain couples TRBV25-1 to TRBJ1-2; 9 bases are shared with TRBD1. Germline CDR1 is MGHDK and CDR2 is SYGVNS. With 1 base clipped from V and 7 bases from J, the junction kept 7 bases outside the gene matches. This CDR3 is built from 15 residues. CDR3 DNA: TGTGCCAGCAGTGAATCGACAGGGGGGTTGAGTGGCTACACCTTC. This sequence encodes CASSESTGGLSGYTF.

This clone turned up a few times. The chain links TRBV7-3 to TRBJ1-6; 8 bases are a match to TRBD1. The CDR3 loop spans 15 amino acids. With 1 base clipped from V and 5 bases from J, the junction kept 1 base outside the gene matches. Germline assignment: CDR1 SGHTA and CDR2 FQGTGA. CDR3 nucleotides: TGTGCCAGCAGCTTAAACAGGGGGGATAATTCACCCCTCCACTTT. Its translation: CASSLNRGDNSPLHF.